This TCR beta chain appears in the sequencing data of a study of T cell repertoires in cytomegalovirus infection. Study-wide context: Both recently identified HLA-C-restricted and well-studied HLA-B-restricted CMV epitopes were used in the study. Public TCR beta signatures indicated both CMV infection and matching HLA type. Study observations and caveats: Carriage of CMV together with the relevant HLA was identifiable through cumulative public TCR beta family frequency. HLA-C-restricted, CMV-specific TCR beta clonotypes were dominant ex vivo.

Each CDR3 protein is one row after TCRdb ran MiXCR on the reads. The sample records approximately 1,000,000 distinct CDR3 sequences, around 30% being singletons. Remarks on this clonotype: Its antigen is unknown.

The CDR3 is 16 residues long. Germline V gene lookup returns CDR1 SGHAT and CDR2 FQNNGV. With 4 bases clipped from V and 1 base from J, the junction kept 8 bases outside the gene matches. Here the sequenced sample was cultured CD8+ T cells from PBMCs, taken from culture after CMV antigen stimulation. The V and J genes are TRBV11-2 and TRBJ2-3; 7 nucleotides align to TRBD1. The source of this sequence is a human donor in good health (CMV status not recorded). Some clones in this sample may be carry-over from other donors' samples. The CDR3 is CASSSQLQGCTDTQYF. The CDR3 DNA sequence: TGTGCCAGCAGCTCGCAACTACAGGGGTGCACAGATACGCAGTATTTT.